This T cell receptor (beta chain) was documented in a study of blood T cell repertoires in COVID-19. Study-wide background: From T cells, B-cell-depleted T cells, or PBMCs came the material, which was cDNA or gDNA.

Germline V gene data show CDR1 as LGHNA and CDR2 as YNFKEQ. The ends lost 0 bases at V and 4 bases at J; junction bases unmatched: 5. CDR3 length equals 16 residues. In the study's own analysis: Amplification from reference gene primers served as the basis for estimated nucleated cell counts. Generated by immunoSEQ multiplex PCR, the TCRdb table keeps only in-frame clones and is missing some. The V and J calls and clone size were taken over from that table, and D and trimming were inferred from the DNA. The repertoire holds a few hundred thousand clones, around 82% seen once, with less than 2.5% in the top ten.

The receptor's source is an older woman with acute or convalescent COVID-19. Sequenced: peripheral blood. V and J are TRBV4-2 and TRBJ2-5; 10 bases fit TRBD2. The DNA for the CDR3 is TGTGCCAGCAGCCAAGATGCACTAGCGGGGACAGAGACCCAGTACTTC. This translates into CASSQDALAGTETQYF.